This TCR beta chain was sequenced in a study of blood T cell repertoires in COVID-19. Original methodology: Amplification of reference gene primers was used by the study to estimate nucleated cell counts. The protocol was immunoSEQ multiplex PCR, while the TCRdb copy is restricted to in-frame clones and leaves out a portion. That table supplies the V and J calls and clone size; D and trimming were determined from the DNA. The sample has about 330,000 clones; around 90% are singletons. The sequence came from a man aged 25-45 years who had recovered from COVID-19. Material: PBMCs or T cells enriched from blood (not recorded which).

The CDR3 loop reads CASRPGTGGTEAFF. In DNA form, the CDR3 reads TGTGCCAGCCGACCGGGGACAGGGGGTACTGAAGCTTTCTTT. The chain links TRBV28 to TRBJ1-1; 11 nucleotides align to TRBD1. Per the germline V gene, CDR1 is MDHEN and CDR2 is SYDVKM. Losses at the gene ends were 8 bases for V and 5 bases for J; bases not matched to a gene: 7. There are 14 residues in the CDR3.